The 17 T cell receptor beta chains below all came from one sample that was sequenced in a study of read filtering for tumor transcriptome and immune sequencing. The library was built from 400 ng RNA with molecular barcoded adaptors for alpha/delta and beta/gamma chains. From the reads, TCRdb called clonotypes with MiXCR, one entry per CDR3 protein. Among more than 35,000 distinct CDR3 sequences listed, 14% were seen once. Sequenced: a population of CD138-negative cells sorted from bone marrow. The receptors here all came from a donor aged 40 or over with multiple myeloma.

This clonotype has ten or more counts. The gene calls are TRBV27 and TRBJ2-7; the match to TRBD1 covers 10 bases. The CDR3 consists of 13 residues. CDR1 MNHEY and CDR2 SMNVEV come from the germline V gene (reference sequence). V was clipped by 4 bases and J by 5 bases; unmatched bases: 2. The CDR3 DNA is TGTGCCAGCAGTTGGACAGGGGGACACGAGCAGTACTTC. The encoded protein is CASSWTGGHEQYF.

The table lists this clonotype with many counts. The chain uses TRBV4-3 and TRBJ2-2; 10 nucleotides align to TRBD2. The trim removed 0 bases at V and 5 bases at J, leaving 6 bases unmatched. The CDR3 contains 17 residues. From germline, CDR1 is LGHNA and CDR2 YSLEER. The DNA for the CDR3 is TGCGCCAGCAGCCAAGAGAAACTAGCGGGGAGAACCGGGGAGCTGTTTTTT. Protein: CASSQEKLAGRTGELFF.

This clonotype was counted at least ten times. The chain has TRBV6-1 and TRBJ2-1; D might be TRBD1 (6 bases). This CDR3 is 14 amino acids long. Trimming pared 3 bases from V and 9 bases from J, leaving 15 bases between. The germline V gene has CDR1 MNHNS and CDR2 SASEGT. The CDR3 sequence: CASSEGQGISEQFF. CDR3 coding DNA: TGTGCCAGCAGTGAGGGGCAGGGGATTTCTGAGCAGTTCTTC.

A word on this clonotype: The conserved phenylalanine or tryptophan normally closing the CDR3 is absent here, so this likely arose from a read error. This sequence joins TRBV5-1 and TRBJ2-1; D gene unclear. The V gene lost 7 bases and the J gene lost 6 bases, with 14 bases spanning the gap. Looked up from germline, CDR1 is SGHRS and CDR2 is YFSETQ. The CDR3 has 13 residues. The DNA for the CDR3 is TGCGCCAGCGGCGGAGAAGGGTTCAATGAGCAGTTCCTC. It codes for CASGGEGFNEQFL.

Regarding this clonotype: At one end, the junction sequence differs from germline, possibly due to a read error. V is TRBV30 and J is TRBJ1-1; D is undetermined. Germline CDR1 reads GTSNPN; CDR2 reads SVGIG (reference sequence). CDR3 size: 13 residues. The CDR3 sequence is CAWAKAHETEASF. DNA of the CDR3: TGTGCCTGGGCGAAGGCACACGAGACTGAAGCTTCCTTT.

This clonotype appeared many times. In DNA, the CDR3 is TGTGCCAGCAGCCTAACAGGGGGCATCACTGAAGCTTTCTTT. Amino acids: CASSLTGGITEAFF. The chain combines TRBV7-2 with TRBJ1-1, with 9 bases fitting TRBD1. V lost 5 bases to trimming and J lost 4 bases; unmatched junction nucleotides: 5. The CDR3 contains 14 residues. The germline V gene encodes CDR1 SGHTA and CDR2 FQGNSA.

Ten or more counts support this clonotype. This chain uses TRBV19 with TRBJ1-4; D is ambiguous. Trimming stripped 1 base from V and 8 bases from J, with 14 bases between. The CDR3 loop spans 15 amino acids. Germline V gene sequence: CDR1 LNHDA, CDR2 SQIVND (reference sequence). The CDR3 region is CASSIGRLPEEKLFF. The CDR3 coding sequence is TGTGCCAGTAGTATAGGACGGCTTCCTGAAGAAAAACTGTTTTTT.

This clonotype was counted ten times or more. This chain joins TRBV5-1 and TRBJ2-5, with D hard to call. The CDR3 runs 12 residues. V was shortened by 1 base and J by 5 bases, with 6 bases between the two germline ends. CDR1 and CDR2 from the germline V gene are SGHRS and YFSETQ. CDR3 bases: TGCGCCAGCAGCTTGCGTGGGGAGACCCAGTACTTC. As protein: CASSLRGETQYF.

Ten or more counts support this clonotype. This rearrangement joins TRBV2 to TRBJ1-5; D remains unclear. Deletions cut 4 bases from V and 0 bases from J, with 16 bases between. From germline, CDR1 is SNHLY and CDR2 FYNNEI. The length of the CDR3 is 17 residues. CDR3: CASSGKQQLYSNQPQHF. The CDR3 bases are TGTGCCAGCAGTGGAAAACAGCAACTATATAGCAATCAGCCCCAGCATTTT.

This clonotype was counted at least ten times. This chain joins TRBV30 and TRBJ1-1; D is unresolved. The CDR3 extends over 12 amino acids. Trimming pared 5 bases from V and 0 bases from J, leaving 7 bases between. Germline assignment: CDR1 GTSNPN and CDR2 SVGIG (reference sequence). DNA of the CDR3: TGTGCCTGGGGACGACTGAACACTGAAGCTTTCTTT. This encodes CAWGRLNTEAFF. The entire variable domain, with the rest obtained from reference TRBV30 and TRBJ1-1, is as follows: SQTIHQWPATLVQPVGSPLSLECTVEGTSNPNLYWYRQAAGRGLQLLFYSVGIGQISSEVPQNLSASRPQDRQFILSSKKLLLSDSGFYLCAWGRLNTEAFFGQGTRLTVV.

For this clonotype: An end of the junction differs from the germline gene, which may be a read error. The rearrangement links TRBV28 to TRBJ1-4; D not resolved. The CDR3 is 14 residues long. CDR1 MDHEN and CDR2 SYDVKM come from the germline V gene. In DNA form, the CDR3 reads TGTGCCAGCACCCGGATCGATATCAAAGAAAAACTCTTTTTT. Its translation is CASTRIDIKEKLFF. Full variable domain (remainder filled in from reference TRBV28 and TRBJ1-4): DVKVTQSSRYLVKRTGEKVFLECVQDMDHENMFWYRQDPGLGLRLIYFSYDVKMKEKGDIPEGYSVSREKKERFSLILESASTNQTSMYLCASTRIDIKEKLFFGSGTQLSVL.

In this sample, this clonotype turned up many times. This chain connects TRBV28 to TRBJ2-3; D not certain. The CDR3 contains 15 residues. Per the germline V gene, CDR1 is MDHEN and CDR2 is SYDVKM. V lost 5 bases to trimming and J lost 1 base, with 13 bases between them. CDR3 DNA: TGTGCCAGCAGTCCTCCCCTACGGGGCACAGATACGCAGTATTTT. Translated, it gives CASSPPLRGTDTQYF.

The CDR3 DNA reads as TGCGCCAGCAGTCCGATGGGACTCGAGGGGAATCAGCCCCAGCATTTT. Translation gives CASSPMGLEGNQPQHF. V and J are TRBV5-1 and TRBJ1-5; D is possibly TRBD1 (5 bases). The CDR3 length is 16 residues. V lost 5 bases to trimming and J lost 4 bases, with 19 bases between them. Germline V CDR1 and CDR2: SGHRS, YFSETQ.

This clonotype was seen repeatedly, ten times or more. This chain joins TRBV5-1 and TRBJ2-1; D gene unclear. This CDR3 is built from 15 residues. V lost 3 bases, J lost 3 bases, and 13 bases lay in between. The germline V gene encodes CDR1 SGHRS and CDR2 YFSETQ. CDR3 nucleotides: TGCGCCAGCAGCTCCACAAGGAAGAACTACAATGAGCAGTTCTTC. Amino acids: CASSSTRKNYNEQFF.

Regarding this clonotype: A far larger clone is one nucleotide away, so this likely arose from a read error. The chain recombines TRBV5-1 with TRBJ1-1; D is possibly TRBD1 (5 bases). From germline, CDR1 is SGHRS and CDR2 YFSETQ. The CDR3 is 13 residues long. The CDR3 nucleotides are TGTGCCAGCAGCGGGGACGACCGGACTGAAGCTTTCTTT. Amino acids: CASSGDDRTEAFF.

This clonotype came up a few times. The gene calls are TRBV28 and TRBJ2-3; 10 nucleotides match TRBD2. CDR3 size: 16 residues. The V segment lost 3 bases and the J segment 4 bases; nucleotides outside the gene matches: 7. Germline V gives CDR1 MDHEN, CDR2 SYDVKM. CDR3 bases: TGTGCCAGCAGTTTCGCAGCGGGGGGGCGTCCAGATACGCAGTATTTT. Translated: CASSFAAGGRPDTQYF.

The table lists this clonotype with many counts. CDR3 DNA sequence: TGTGCCACCAGCAGAAGTGGGTCACCCCTCCACTTT. This codes for CATSRSGSPLHF. The genes are TRBV15 and TRBJ1-6; the D is unclear. The CDR3 sequence is 12 residues long. Between the trimmed V and J ends, which lost 2 bases and 10 bases, there was a span of 6 bases. The germline V gene has CDR1 LNHNV and CDR2 YYDKDF (reference sequence).